This TCR beta chain comes out of a study of shared clonotypes between healthy human individuals. A note on this clone: Its antigen remains unidentified.

At a deep level, the assay was run. TCRdb's table, derived via immunoSEQ multiplex PCR, lists solely in-frame clones and lacks some. This sample has more than 2 million clones, with about 95% found just once. Study-level findings and limits: Donor clonotype sharing was expected to depend on sequencing depth. It was the few donors that limited the genetic and exposure-history diversity represented. Sampling involved blood alone; tissue repertoires likely differ.

Naive CD8 cells lacked CD45RO and underwent positive selection for CCR7, leaving out terminally differentiated effector memory CD45RA+ cells. The germline gives CDR1 SGDLS, CDR2 YYNGEE. Germline trimming cut 5 bases from V and 3 bases from J; bases unmatched to any gene: 4. This CDR3 region has 13 residues. V gene TRBV9 combines with J gene TRBJ2-5; 7 bases agree with TRBD1. The TCR sequence derives from a man aged 18-30 years in good health. Material: naive CD8+ T cells sorted from blood. The CDR3 reads CASRGTVEETQYF. The CDR3 region has the DNA TGTGCCAGCAGGGGGACAGTAGAAGAGACCCAGTACTTC. The whole variable domain, remainder taken from reference TRBV9 and TRBJ2-5, is DSGVTQTPKHLITATGQRVTLRCSPRSGDLSVYWYQQSLDQGLQFLIQYYNGEERAKGNILERFSAQQFPDLHSELNLSSLELGDSALYFCASRGTVEETQYFGPGTRLLVL.